The 24 T cell receptor beta chains below come from one sample, sequenced in a study of OX40 agonist ivuxolimab in advanced cancers. Clones were sequenced by immunoSEQ multiplex PCR, and TCRdb holds only the in-frame ones, with some missing. Of around 76,000 clones listed, more than 75% are singletons. The source material was CD4+ or CD8+ T cells sorted from blood, sampled in a trial of the OX40 agonist ivuxolimab. The source of these receptors is an adult with an advanced solid tumor such as melanoma, head and neck, liver or kidney cancer.

The CDR3 spells CASGLQETQYF. The DNA of the CDR3 is TGTGCTAGTGGTCTACAAGAGACCCAGTACTTC. This chain connects TRBV12-5 to TRBJ2-5; D remains unclear. Trimming stripped 5 bases from V and 2 bases from J, with 3 bases between. Germline lookup yields CDR1 LGHNT and CDR2 FRNRAP. The CDR3 covers 11 residues. The full variable domain, its missing parts supplied by reference TRBV12-5 and TRBJ2-5, is DARVTQTPRHKVTEMGQEVTMRCQPILGHNTVFWYRQTMMQGLELLAYFRNRAPLDDSGMPKDRFSAEMPDATLATLKIQPSEPRDSAVYFCASGLQETQYFGPGTRLLVL.

The chain is built from TRBV7-6 and TRBJ1-6; D remains unclear. This CDR3 is 13 amino acids long. Trimming cost V 1 base and J 7 bases, with 5 bases left between them. Germline V gene sequence: CDR1 SGHVS, CDR2 FNYEAQ. DNA of the CDR3: TGTGCCAGCAGCTTAGGAGTGAATTCACCCCTCCACTTT. It is translated as CASSLGVNSPLHF.

This chain links TRBV29-1 with TRBJ1-1; D gene uncertain. Deletions cut 4 bases from V and 2 bases from J, with 5 bases between. This CDR3 has 11 amino acids. Germline V CDR1 and CDR2: SQVTM, ANQGSEA. The CDR3 DNA follows: TGCAGCGTTGGGCGAAACACTGAAGCTTTCTTT. It yields the protein CSVGRNTEAFF.

This sequence joins TRBV5-1 and TRBJ1-1, with D perhaps matching TRBD1 (6 bases). Germline V gene data show CDR1 as SGHRS and CDR2 as YFSETQ. The CDR3 is 13 amino acids. With 4 bases removed from V and 5 bases from J, the gap between germline ends came to 12 bases. CDR3 bases: TGCGCCAGCAGCACCGGACAGACGACTGAAGCTTTCTTT. Translating it yields CASSTGQTTEAFF.

The chain carries TRBV18 and TRBJ2-2; D is unresolved. Germline CDR1 KGHSH, CDR2 LQKENI. Trimming stripped 1 base from V and 6 bases from J, with 12 bases between. The CDR3 consists of 15 residues. Written as DNA, the CDR3 is TGTGCCAGCTCACCACGGTCTGAAGGGTCCGGGGAGCTGTTTTTT. Translating it yields CASSPRSEGSGELFF.

This clone was detected a few times. The chain recombines TRBV19 with TRBJ1-1; maybe TRBD1 (5 bases). V lost 7 bases and J 1 base, leaving 13 bases between the germline ends. CDR3 size: 14 residues. Germline-derived CDR1 and CDR2 are LNHDA and SQIVND (reference sequence). CDR3 residues: CASTPGGRNTEAFF. CDR3 nucleotide sequence: TGTGCCAGTACCCCGGGGGGGAGGAACACTGAAGCTTTCTTT.

V usage is TRBV7-8 and J usage is TRBJ2-2, with 8 bases identical to TRBD2. The J segment lost 5 bases and the V segment lost 5 bases, leaving 7 bases of the junction unmatched. CDR3 length: 15 amino acids. Germline V gene sequence: CDR1 SGHVS, CDR2 FQNEAQ. This chain's CDR3 is CASSLGTSWTGELFF. The CDR3 DNA sequence: TGTGCCAGCAGCCTCGGGACTAGTTGGACCGGGGAGCTGTTTTTT.

The chain joins TRBV30 to TRBJ1-3; no clear D gene. The CDR3 has 12 amino acids. V was cut by 3 bases and J by 8 bases, with 11 bases left in between. Germline values: CDR1 GTSNPN, CDR2 SVGIG (reference sequence). This chain's CDR3 is CAWSPNGDTIYF. CDR3 sequence (DNA): TGTGCCTGGAGCCCTAATGGGGACACCATATATTTT.

The chain carries TRBV11-2 and TRBJ1-1, with 7 bases matching TRBD1. This CDR3 region has 13 residues. V was clipped by 2 bases and J by 5 bases; unmatched bases: 2. The germline gives CDR1 SGHAT, CDR2 FQNNGV. CDR3 sequence (DNA): TGTGCCAGCAGCTTACAACAGGGGACTGAAGCTTTCTTT. This encodes CASSLQQGTEAFF.

The genes are TRBV27 and TRBJ1-6, with D unresolved. Trimming removed 3 bases from V and 2 bases from J, with 5 bases in between. The V gene's germline CDR1 is MNHEY and CDR2 SMNVEV (reference sequence). The CDR3 is 14 residues long. CDR3 region: CASSFGAYNSPLHF. The CDR3 bases are TGTGCCAGCAGTTTTGGAGCCTATAATTCACCCCTCCACTTT.

This chain joins TRBV6-1 and TRBJ2-3; 7 bases match TRBD2. CDR1 and CDR2 (germline): MNHNS, SASEGT. Trimming at V came to 8 bases and at J to 2 bases, leaving 10 bases not matched to a gene. This CDR3 spans 15 amino acids. The chain's CDR3 is CASGLPGLLTDTQYF. DNA for the CDR3: TGTGCCAGCGGACTACCGGGACTACTCACAGATACGCAGTATTTT.

There are a few counts of this clone. The V and J genes are TRBV5-1 and TRBJ2-2, with D maybe TRBD1 (6 bases). The CDR3 covers 18 residues. Germline CDR1 is SGHRS and CDR2 is YFSETQ. The V and J ends lost 0 bases and 0 bases respectively, with 15 bases between them. The CDR3, as DNA: TGCGCCAGCAGCTTGGTGTGGGGGCGAGATGCGAACACCGGGGAGCTGTTTTTT. It encodes CASSLVWGRDANTGELFF.

The V and J genes are TRBV19 and TRBJ1-1; maybe TRBD1 (6 bases). Germline V lookup: CDR1 LNHDA, CDR2 SQIVND (reference sequence). V was trimmed by 6 bases and J by 10 bases, leaving 12 bases between them. CDR3 size: 11 residues. The DNA of the CDR3 is TGTGCCAGTAGGGGGGCAGATGGAGCTTTCTTT. Encoded protein: CASRGADGAFF. The full variable domain, in which reference TRBV19 and TRBJ1-1 provide the parts outside the CDR3, is DGGITQSPKYLFRKEGQNVTLSCEQNLNHDAMYWYRQDPGQGLRLIYYSQIVNDFQKGDIAEGYSVSREKKESFPLTVTSAQKNPTAFYLCASRGADGAFFGQGTRLTVV.

The V gene is TRBV7-2, the J gene TRBJ1-2; 7 nucleotides match TRBD1. Germline values: CDR1 SGHTA, CDR2 FQGNSA. The CDR3 totals 14 residues. Trimming took 3 bases from V and 8 from J; bases not matched to a gene: 9. CDR3 sequence: CASSFLTGSFGYTF. DNA of the CDR3: TGTGCCAGCAGCTTCTTGACAGGGTCATTCGGCTACACCTTC.

V and J are TRBV5-4 and TRBJ2-7; D might be TRBD2 (7 bases). V was trimmed by 0 bases and J by 1 base, leaving 11 bases between them. This CDR3 is 15 amino acids long. The germline gives CDR1 SGHNT, CDR2 YYREEE (reference sequence). This CDR3 reads CASSLAGGQSYEQYF. CDR3 DNA sequence: TGTGCCAGCAGCTTGGCCGGGGGGCAGTCCTACGAGCAGTACTTC.

Comment on this clone: Distinct nucleotide sequences in the sample also encode this CDR3. This sequence joins TRBV2 and TRBJ1-5; D not certain. The V and J ends lost 3 bases and 0 bases respectively, with 0 bases between them. This CDR3 comprises 12 residues. Per the germline V gene, CDR1 is SNHLY and CDR2 is FYNNEI. The CDR3 DNA is TGTGCCAGCAGTGATAGCAATCAGCCCCAGCATTTT. This codes for CASSDSNQPQHF.

This chain connects TRBV27 to TRBJ2-7; no firm D call. The germline V and J ends were trimmed by 0 bases and 0 bases, with 9 bases remaining between them. This CDR3 is built from 15 residues. Germline V gene data show CDR1 as MNHEY and CDR2 as SMNVEV (reference sequence). The DNA for the CDR3 is TGTGCCAGCAGTTTATCGAGAGTAAGCTCCTACGAGCAGTACTTC. Translated, it gives CASSLSRVSSYEQYF.

This clone was detected a few times. This same CDR3 is encoded by further DNA sequences in the sample. This chain joins TRBV20-1 and TRBJ2-7; D not resolved. The germline V gene has CDR1 DFQATT and CDR2 SNEGSKA (reference sequence). CDR3 length: 11 amino acids. V lost 7 bases, J lost 4 bases, and 11 bases lay in between. The CDR3 DNA reads as TGCAGTGTCCCTGGACCTTACGAGCAGTACTTC. Amino acids: CSVPGPYEQYF.

This chain connects TRBV6-6 to TRBJ2-3; 9 bases agree with TRBD1. The germline V gene encodes CDR1 MNHNY and CDR2 SVGAGI (reference sequence). Trimming took 5 bases from V and 0 from J; bases not matched to a gene: 3. The CDR3 is made up of 15 amino acids. CDR3 residues: CASSPGTGSTDTQYF. The CDR3 DNA follows: TGTGCCAGCAGTCCCGGGACAGGGAGCACAGATACGCAGTATTTT.

This chain uses TRBV7-2 with TRBJ1-1; 8 positions match TRBD1. V gave up 2 bases and J gave up 5 bases; unmatched junction bases: 13. The CDR3 sequence is 17 residues long. The V gene's germline CDR1 is SGHTA and CDR2 FQGNSA. The CDR3 spells CASSLRDRPLVGTEAFF. The CDR3 bases are TGTGCCAGCAGCTTACGGGACAGGCCTCTTGTTGGAACTGAAGCTTTCTTT.

This clone showed up just once. The chain joins TRBV19 to TRBJ2-1; 8 bases match TRBD1. Trimming at V came to 5 bases and at J to 6 bases, leaving 9 bases not matched to a gene. The CDR3 totals 15 residues. Germline V gene lookup returns CDR1 LNHDA and CDR2 SQIVND (reference sequence). The DNA for the CDR3 is TGTGCCAGTAGTGACCGGGACAGGCTTGGCAATGAGCAGTTCTTC. Residues: CASSDRDRLGNEQFF.

The rearrangement uses TRBV5-5 and TRBJ2-7; tentatively, D is TRBD1 (6 bases). Germline CDR1 and CDR2: SGHKS and YYEKEE (reference sequence). The CDR3 contains 15 residues. V lost 4 bases and J lost 6, with 20 bases in between. CDR3 sequence (DNA): TGTGCCAGCAGCCCAAACCCTACAGGGTTAGGCGAGCAGTACTTC. This sequence encodes CASSPNPTGLGEQYF.

The chain recombines TRBV2 with TRBJ1-2; D is possibly TRBD1 (5 bases). V lost 3 bases and J 8 bases, leaving 22 bases between the germline ends. Germline loops: CDR1 SNHLY, CDR2 FYNNEI. The CDR3 runs to 16 residues. The DNA of the CDR3 is TGTGCCAGCAGTGATTTGGGACTCCAGAATCCACTGGGCTACACCTTC. Residues: CASSDLGLQNPLGYTF.

The rearrangement links TRBV18 to TRBJ1-4; D ambiguous. The V gene's germline CDR1 is KGHSH and CDR2 LQKENI. The CDR3 consists of 14 residues. V was cut by 5 bases and J by 0 bases, with 7 bases left in between. This CDR3 reads CASSTQATNEKLFF. The CDR3 DNA follows: TGTGCCAGCTCAACACAAGCAACTAATGAAAAACTGTTTTTT.